The next 18 T cell receptor beta chains were all read from a single sample in a study of T cell changes during pregnancy in multiple sclerosis. This table comes from immunoSEQ multiplex PCR, and its TCRdb copy is limited to in-frame clones, with some not included. This table holds fewer than 90,000 clones, roughly nine tenths found once. The sample was peripheral blood, taken in the second trimester of pregnancy. The receptor source for this set is a female donor with multiple sclerosis, enrolled in a pregnancy study.

The chain recombines TRBV18 with TRBJ2-4; D uncertain. Trimming pared 3 bases from V and 5 bases from J, leaving 14 bases between. The CDR3 consists of 15 residues. The germline CDR1 and CDR2 sequences are KGHSH and LQKENI. The CDR3 nucleotides read TGTGCCAGCTCACCGGGTCGAGACACCCAAAACATTCAGTACTTC. Translation: CASSPGRDTQNIQYF. The full variable domain, with the rest looked up from reference TRBV18 and TRBJ2-4, is NAGVMQNPRHLVRRRGQEARLRCSPMKGHSHVYWYRQLPEEGLKFMVYLQKENIIDESGMPKERFSAEFPKEGPSILRIQQVVRGDSAAYFCASSPGRDTQNIQYFGAGTRLSVL.

This rearrangement joins TRBV7-8 to TRBJ2-2; 7 bases align to TRBD1. J was trimmed by 1 base and V by 5 bases; bases with no gene match: 4. This CDR3 has 15 amino acids. In germline, CDR1 is SGHVS, CDR2 FQNEAQ. The CDR3 protein is CASSRWDRNTGELFF. Written as DNA, the CDR3 is TGTGCCAGCAGCCGGTGGGACAGGAACACCGGGGAGCTGTTTTTT.

This chain links TRBV4-3 with TRBJ1-2; 8 bases align to TRBD1. Germline CDR1 reads LGHNA; CDR2 reads YSLEER. This CDR3 is 14 amino acids long. V was clipped by 3 bases and J by 6 bases; unmatched bases: 6. This CDR3 is CASSHLDRADGYTF. The CDR3 DNA reads as TGCGCCAGCAGCCACCTGGACAGGGCGGATGGCTACACCTTC.

This clone was detected only once. This chain links TRBV11-2 with TRBJ1-2, with a weak D call TRBD1 (6 bases). Germline CDR1 SGHAT, CDR2 FQNNGV. This CDR3 is built from 19 residues. V dropped 2 bases and J dropped 0 bases, with 22 bases sitting between them. The CDR3 region has the DNA TGTGCCAGCAGCTTAAGGCTTCTTAGTGCGACAGGCGCTAACTATGGCTACACCTTC. This encodes CASSLRLLSATGANYGYTF.

The J gene is TRBJ2-1, the V gene TRBV2; D is possibly TRBD2 (6 bases). Trimming took 6 bases from V and 1 from J, leaving 16 bases between them. CDR1 is SNHLY and CDR2 is FYNNEI in the germline V gene. The CDR3 spans 16 residues. CDR3 loop: CASRSPGRESYNEQFF. The DNA of the CDR3 is TGTGCCAGCAGATCCCCGGGGCGGGAATCCTACAATGAGCAGTTCTTC.

This sequence joins TRBV28 and TRBJ2-7; 8 bases are a match to TRBD1. Per the germline V gene, CDR1 is MDHEN and CDR2 is SYDVKM. The CDR3 extends over 13 amino acids. Trimming at V came to 6 bases and at J to 4 bases, leaving 5 bases not matched to a gene. The CDR3 loop is CASSTRGLYEQYF. For the CDR3, the DNA is TGTGCCAGCAGCACCAGGGGGCTTTACGAGCAGTACTTC.

V usage is TRBV6-4 and J usage is TRBJ2-1, with 8 bases identical to TRBD1. The V gene's germline CDR1 is MRHNA and CDR2 SNTAGT. The J segment lost 8 bases and the V segment lost 4 bases, leaving 4 bases of the junction unmatched. The CDR3 has 13 amino acids. The CDR3 protein is CASSAAGGYEQFF. CDR3 nucleotides: TGTGCCAGCAGTGCAGCAGGGGGCTATGAGCAGTTCTTC.

The chain combines TRBV7-3 with TRBJ1-2, with TRBD1 matching over 9 bases. With 0 bases clipped from V and 3 bases from J, the junction kept 2 bases outside the gene matches. Germline CDR1 and CDR2: SGHTA and FQGTGA. There are 15 residues in the CDR3. This CDR3 is CASSLTGQGDYGYTF. CDR3 nucleotide sequence: TGTGCCAGCAGCTTAACGGGACAGGGAGACTATGGCTACACCTTC.

The chain couples TRBV11-1 to TRBJ2-1; 11 nucleotides agree with TRBD2. The CDR3 has 15 amino acids. From germline, CDR1 is SGHAT and CDR2 FQDESV (reference sequence). Losses at the gene ends were 5 bases for V and 4 bases for J; bases not matched to a gene: 4. CDR3 nucleotide sequence: TGTGCCAGCAGCCCTGGGACTAGCGGATACAATGAGCAGTTCTTC. Residues: CASSPGTSGYNEQFF.

This clone was seen only once. The chain is built from TRBV9 and TRBJ2-7, with D maybe TRBD1 (6 bases). The CDR3 is 18 residues long. V dropped 0 bases and J dropped 4 bases, with 23 bases sitting between them. The germline V gene encodes CDR1 SGDLS and CDR2 YYNGEE. The chain's CDR3 is CASSVEGLGAARLYEQYF. In DNA, the CDR3 is TGTGCCAGCAGCGTAGAAGGGCTGGGGGCCGCACGGCTTTACGAGCAGTACTTC.

This rearrangement joins TRBV6-5 to TRBJ1-1; a weak D match, TRBD1 (5 bases). Germline loops: CDR1 MNHEY, CDR2 SVGAGI. With 5 bases removed from V and 1 base from J, the gap between germline ends came to 11 bases. The CDR3 loop spans 14 amino acids. The CDR3 DNA is TGTGCCAGCAGTACGACAGACCAGAACACTGAAGCTTTCTTT. It translates to CASSTTDQNTEAFF.

V gene TRBV27 combines with J gene TRBJ2-7, with a weak D call TRBD1 (5 bases). Trimming took 1 base from V and 5 from J, leaving 12 bases between them. The CDR3 has 14 amino acids. Germline V CDR1 and CDR2: MNHEY, SMNVEV (reference sequence). The CDR3 region has the DNA TGTGCCAGCAGTTTATTAGGGGTTCCTCACGAGCAGTACTTC. It encodes CASSLLGVPHEQYF.

V is TRBV6-6 and J is TRBJ2-5; 10 nucleotides line up with TRBD2. V gave up 6 bases and J gave up 5 bases; unmatched junction bases: 9. Germline loops: CDR1 MNHNY, CDR2 SVGAGI (reference sequence). The CDR3 is made up of 15 amino acids. The CDR3 DNA follows: TGTGCCAGCAGGGGAAAGCGGGGGGGCCAGGAGACCCAGTACTTC. It codes for CASRGKRGGQETQYF.

This chain joins TRBV6-6 and TRBJ1-1, with D perhaps matching TRBD1 (5 bases). Deletions cut 6 bases from V and 3 bases from J, with 20 bases between. The CDR3 totals 16 residues. In germline, CDR1 is MNHNY, CDR2 SVGAGI (reference sequence). CDR3: CASSRSTGWRDTEAFF. For the CDR3, the DNA is TGTGCCAGCAGCCGAAGTACAGGTTGGAGGGACACTGAAGCTTTCTTT.

This chain connects TRBV18 to TRBJ1-4; a weak D match, TRBD1 (5 bases). The V gene's germline CDR1 is KGHSH and CDR2 LQKENI. Deletions cut 2 bases from V and 4 bases from J, with 17 bases between. The CDR3 is 17 amino acids. The CDR3 coding sequence is TGTGCCAGCTCACCAGGGGCCCAGGAAGGGTTTAATGAAAAACTGTTTTTT. Its translation: CASSPGAQEGFNEKLFF.

In this sample, this clone turned up once. The chain uses TRBV6-4 and TRBJ2-3, with 7 bases fitting TRBD1. The CDR3 totals 15 residues. The germline V gene has CDR1 MRHNA and CDR2 SNTAGT. The V segment lost 6 bases and the J segment 2 bases; nucleotides outside the gene matches: 8. CDR3 in amino acids: CASSRQGPPTDTQYF. CDR3 nucleotides: TGTGCCAGCAGCCGACAGGGCCCCCCCACAGATACGCAGTATTTT.

J is TRBJ2-5 and V is TRBV9; 13 bases align to TRBD2. CDR3 length equals 17 residues. V shed 0 bases, J shed 5 bases, and the junction held 7 bases outside the gene matches. Germline V CDR1 and CDR2: SGDLS, YYNGEE. CDR3 in DNA: TGTGCCAGCAGCGTAGACACTAGCGGGGGGGTTAGGGAGACCCAGTACTTC. This gives the protein CASSVDTSGGVRETQYF. The full variable domain, completed using reference TRBV9 and TRBJ2-5, is DSGVTQTPKHLITATGQRVTLRCSPRSGDLSVYWYQQSLDQGLQFLIQYYNGEERAKGNILERFSAQQFPDLHSELNLSSLELGDSALYFCASSVDTSGGVRETQYFGPGTRLLVL.

This clone was observed a handful of times. V and J are TRBV7-2 and TRBJ2-1; D not resolved. Germline CDR1 is SGHTA and CDR2 is FQGNSA. The CDR3 has 13 residues. V lost 0 bases and J 3 bases, leaving 3 bases between the germline ends. CDR3 sequence: CASSLARYNEQFF. In nucleotides, the CDR3 is TGTGCCAGCAGCTTAGCGCGCTACAATGAGCAGTTCTTC.